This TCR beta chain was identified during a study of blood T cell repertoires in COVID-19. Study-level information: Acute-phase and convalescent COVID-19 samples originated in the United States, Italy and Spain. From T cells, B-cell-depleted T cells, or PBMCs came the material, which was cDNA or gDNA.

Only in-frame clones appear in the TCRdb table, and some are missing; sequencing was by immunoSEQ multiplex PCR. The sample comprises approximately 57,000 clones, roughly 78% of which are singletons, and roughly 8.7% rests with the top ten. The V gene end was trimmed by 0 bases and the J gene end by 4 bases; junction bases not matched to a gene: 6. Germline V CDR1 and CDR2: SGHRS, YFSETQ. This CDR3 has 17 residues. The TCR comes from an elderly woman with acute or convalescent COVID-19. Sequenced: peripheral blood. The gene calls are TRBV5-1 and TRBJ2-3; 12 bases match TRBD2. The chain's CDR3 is CASSLGQLAGGADTQYF. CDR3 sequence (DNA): TGCGCCAGCAGCTTGGGGCAACTAGCGGGGGGAGCAGATACGCAGTATTTT.